The rows below give T cell receptor beta chains drawn from one sample of a study of blood T cell repertoires in COVID-19. The repertoire was sequenced with immunoSEQ multiplex PCR; TCRdb's copy has only in-frame clones and lacks some. This table holds 95,000 to 100,000 clones, 75% to 90% found once. Sequencing input: peripheral blood. These receptors were collected from an elderly man with acute or convalescent COVID-19. The CDR3 runs from the conserved cysteine through the conserved F or W. A D gene is named only where the DNA matches it firmly. A clone size is listed for some rows: how often the clone was seen (once, few, many), or a class if it is expanded.

CDR3	DNA	V	D	length	J	size
CASRETGTSGIYEQYF	TGTGCCAGCAGAGAAACCGGGACTAGCGGGATCTACGAGCAGTACTTC	TRBV2	TRBD2	16	TRBJ2-7	NA
CASVTGGGTEAFF	TGTGCCAGCGTTACAGGGGGAGGAACTGAAGCTTTCTTT	TRBV28	TRBD1	13	TRBJ1-1	NA
CASSSGTGGRETQYF	TGTGCCAGCAGTTCCGGGACAGGGGGCCGGGAGACCCAGTACTTC	TRBV28	TRBD1	15	TRBJ2-5	NA
CASSINGLAYEQYF	TGTGCCAGTAGTATTAACGGTTTGGCCTACGAGCAGTACTTC	TRBV19	NA	14	TRBJ2-7	NA
CASSDPAQGNTEAFF	TGTGCCAGCAGTGATCCCGCCCAGGGAAACACTGAAGCTTTCTTT	TRBV6-1	NA	15	TRBJ1-1	NA
CAWRGTLSSYEQYF	TGTGCCTGGAGAGGGACATTGAGCTCCTACGAGCAGTACTTC	TRBV30	NA	14	TRBJ2-7	once
CASSRLGGVAFF	TGTGCCAGCAGCCGATTAGGGGGGGTGGCTTTCTTT	TRBV3-1/TRBV3-2	NA	12	TRBJ1-1	few
CASRDAGTSGKVYNEQFF	TGCGCCAGCAGGGATGCCGGGACTAGCGGGAAGGTTTACAATGAGCAGTTCTTC	TRBV5-1	TRBD2	18	TRBJ2-1	NA
CASSLGRQETQYF	TGTGCCAGCAGCTTGGGCAGGCAAGAGACCCAGTACTTC	TRBV5-4	NA	13	TRBJ2-5	once
CASSLVSRAVRGASPLHF	TGTGCCAGCAGCTTAGTCTCCCGGGCGGTCAGGGGGGCTTCACCCCTCCACTTT	TRBV7-8	TRBD1	18	TRBJ1-6	NA
CASSVVAGANNEQFF	TGTGCCAGCAGCGTAGTAGCGGGAGCTAACAATGAGCAGTTCTTC	TRBV9	TRBD2	15	TRBJ2-1	NA
CASSLLSGDHGYTF	TGTGCCAGCAGCTTGCTGTCAGGGGACCATGGCTACACCTTC	TRBV5-5	NA	14	TRBJ1-2	NA
CASIQTGTSGTGELFF	TGTGCCAGTATCCAAACCGGGACTAGCGGTACCGGGGAGCTGTTTTTT	TRBV19	TRBD2	16	TRBJ2-2	NA
CASSESNRDYGYTF	TGTGCCAGCAGTGAAAGCAACAGGGACTATGGCTACACCTTC	TRBV2	NA	14	TRBJ1-2	few
CASSSLASSYNEQFF	TGTGCCAGCAGCTCCCTTGCTAGCTCCTACAATGAGCAGTTCTTC	TRBV9	NA	15	TRBJ2-1	NA
CASKTLAETYNEQFF	TGTGCCAGTAAAACCCTAGCCGAAACCTACAATGAGCAGTTCTTC	TRBV19	NA	15	TRBJ2-1	NA
CASRALVGYTF	TGTGCCAGCAGAGCATTGGTAGGCTACACCTTC	TRBV28	NA	11	TRBJ1-2	NA
CASSLSQGSDEQYF	TGTGCCAGCAGCTTATCACAGGGGAGCGACGAGCAGTACTTC	TRBV7-2	TRBD1	14	TRBJ2-7	NA
CASSLSSPGEQFF	TGTGCCAGCAGCTTGTCTAGCCCCGGTGAGCAGTTCTTC	TRBV5-4	NA	13	TRBJ2-1	NA
CASSEGTGSYEQYF	TGTGCCAGCAGTGAAGGGACAGGGAGCTACGAGCAGTACTTC	TRBV28	TRBD1	14	TRBJ2-7	NA
CASTSGRLQFF	TGTGCCAGTACTAGCGGCCGTTTGCAGTTCTTC	TRBV19	TRBD2	11	TRBJ2-1	NA
CASLDGYSNQPQHF	TGTGCCAGCCTCGACGGGTATAGCAATCAGCCCCAGCATTTT	TRBV6-5	NA	14	TRBJ1-5	NA
CASSPGGSRADTQYF	TGTGCCAGCTCACCGGGCGGGAGTCGCGCAGATACGCAGTATTTT	TRBV18	TRBD2	15	TRBJ2-3	NA
CSASPGGSYEQYF	TGCAGTGCTAGTCCCGGGGGTAGCTACGAGCAGTACTTC	TRBV20-1	NA	13	TRBJ2-7	NA
CAIEGGQGDNEQFF	TGTGCCATCGAAGGGGGACAGGGGGACAATGAGCAGTTCTTC	TRBV10-3	TRBD1	14	TRBJ2-1	NA
CASSNPGTGVNQPQHF	TGTGCCAGTAGTAATCCCGGGACAGGGGTCAATCAGCCCCAGCATTTT	TRBV19	TRBD1	16	TRBJ1-5	NA
CASSLDPTANYGYTF	TGTGCCAGCAGCTTAGACCCCACGGCTAACTATGGCTACACCTTC	TRBV7-2	NA	15	TRBJ1-2	NA
CASRGTGRAEQYF	TGTGCCAGCAGGGGTACCGGGCGGGCCGAGCAGTACTTC	TRBV7-2	NA	13	TRBJ2-7	NA
CASSYDRAGANVLTF	TGTGCCAGCAGTTACGACAGGGCCGGGGCCAACGTCCTGACTTTC	TRBV6-5	TRBD1	15	TRBJ2-6	NA
CSEQRGETQYF	TGCAGCGAACAAAGAGGGGAGACCCAGTACTTC	TRBV20-1	NA	11	TRBJ2-5	few
CASSTGMRQETQYF	TGTGCCAGCAGTACAGGGATGAGACAAGAGACCCAGTACTTC	TRBV6-5	NA	14	TRBJ2-5	NA
CASSSRQGNTEAFF	TGTGCCAGCAGTTCCAGACAGGGGAACACTGAAGCTTTCTTT	TRBV28	TRBD1	14	TRBJ1-1	once
CASTKPVHSGNTIYF	TGTGCCAGCACCAAACCAGTTCACTCTGGAAACACCATATATTTT	TRBV7-6	NA	15	TRBJ1-3	few
CASSLVAGTGSYEQYF	TGTGCCAGCAGCTTAGTGGCCGGGACAGGCTCCTACGAGCAGTACTTC	TRBV7-2	TRBD1	16	TRBJ2-7	once
CASSLDNRNTIYF	TGCGCCAGCAGCTTGGACAATCGAAACACCATATATTTT	TRBV5-1	NA	13	TRBJ1-3	once